What follows is one TCR beta chain and its context. Its target is unknown. The CDR3 sequence is 15 residues long. J gave up 0 bases and V 4 bases, and 4 bases lay outside the gene matches. CDR1 is SGHRS and CDR2 is YFSETQ in the germline V gene. This entry is derived from a study of identical twins. Broader study findings: Conclusions relied on cross-sectional statistical analysis, not following the same donors. Sharing of beta out-of-frame sequences by twins showed a weaker excess. High-abundance cord blood beta clonotypes had fewer insertions; memory repertoires showed none.

A universal primer site arose from template switching, and cDNA bore unique molecular identifiers. MiXCR, run by TCRdb on the 5' RACE reads, gives a single entry per CDR3 protein. The table shows about 530,000 distinct CDR3 sequences, with around 20% occurring only once. Separately, the same data were catalogued under a study of yellow fever vaccine responses in identical twins.

The J gene is TRBJ2-1, the V gene TRBV5-1; 7 nucleotides agree with TRBD1. The sequence derives from a woman younger than 35 in good health. The sequencing sample was made of CD4+ T cells sorted from blood. The CDR3 region is CASSVDRNSYNEQFF. CDR3 bases: TGCGCCAGCAGCGTGGACAGGAACTCCTACAATGAGCAGTTCTTC.